A single sample is the source of the 5 T cell receptor beta chains below, sequenced in a study of OX40 agonist ivuxolimab in advanced cancers. TCRdb keeps only in-frame clones here, not all; method: immunoSEQ multiplex PCR. The sample comprises tens of thousands of clones, 81% of which are singletons, and 5% rests with the top ten. The input for sequencing was CD4+ or CD8+ T cells sorted from blood, taken in a trial of the OX40 agonist ivuxolimab. These receptors were obtained from an adult with an advanced solid tumor such as melanoma, head and neck, liver or kidney cancer.

The table lists this clone with a count of one. The chain combines TRBV6-6 with TRBJ1-1; maybe TRBD1 (5 bases). Germline lookup yields CDR1 MNHNY and CDR2 SVGAGI (reference sequence). Trimming removed 2 bases at V and 5 bases at J, with 9 bases between. This CDR3 spans 13 amino acids. CDR3 in amino acids: CASSYAGGTEAFF. The CDR3 nucleotides read TGTGCCAGCAGTTACGCGGGGGGGACTGAAGCTTTCTTT.

This clone showed up many times. The chain joins TRBV11-2 to TRBJ1-2; the D gene is possibly TRBD1 (6 bases). Germline V gene data show CDR1 as SGHAT and CDR2 as FQNNGV. This CDR3 has 13 residues. V shed 5 bases and J shed 6 bases, with 13 bases lying between them. The CDR3 protein is CASSMGSGDGYTF. CDR3 sequence (DNA): TGTGCCAGCAGCATGGGGTCAGGGGATGGCTACACCTTC.

The table lists this clone with a count of one. The chain links TRBV5-1 to TRBJ2-5; 10 bases line up with TRBD1. From germline, CDR1 is SGHRS and CDR2 YFSETQ. J lost 4 bases, V lost 4 bases, and 7 bases had no gene match. CDR3 length equals 15 residues. CDR3 sequence reads: CASSPGTGVLETQYF. The CDR3 DNA follows: TGCGCCAGCAGCCCCGGGACAGGGGTTTTAGAGACCCAGTACTTC.

The chain employs TRBV19 and TRBJ1-2; unclear D gene. V shed 2 bases and J shed 8 bases, with 15 bases lying between them. The CDR3 loop spans 14 amino acids. Germline assignment: CDR1 LNHDA and CDR2 SQIVND (reference sequence). The CDR3, as DNA: TGTGCCAGTAGTATACGGAGACCGGGTAAGGGCTACACCTTC. Protein: CASSIRRPGKGYTF.

This sequence joins TRBV6-1 and TRBJ1-6, with D possibly being TRBD1 (5 bases). This CDR3 contains 18 residues. V was trimmed by 1 base and J by 6 bases, leaving 19 bases between them. Germline CDR1 is MNHNS and CDR2 is SASEGT. This CDR3 reads CASSEDGYRWGPNSPLHF. CDR3 coding DNA: TGTGCCAGCAGTGAAGATGGATATCGGTGGGGACCTAATTCACCCCTCCACTTT.